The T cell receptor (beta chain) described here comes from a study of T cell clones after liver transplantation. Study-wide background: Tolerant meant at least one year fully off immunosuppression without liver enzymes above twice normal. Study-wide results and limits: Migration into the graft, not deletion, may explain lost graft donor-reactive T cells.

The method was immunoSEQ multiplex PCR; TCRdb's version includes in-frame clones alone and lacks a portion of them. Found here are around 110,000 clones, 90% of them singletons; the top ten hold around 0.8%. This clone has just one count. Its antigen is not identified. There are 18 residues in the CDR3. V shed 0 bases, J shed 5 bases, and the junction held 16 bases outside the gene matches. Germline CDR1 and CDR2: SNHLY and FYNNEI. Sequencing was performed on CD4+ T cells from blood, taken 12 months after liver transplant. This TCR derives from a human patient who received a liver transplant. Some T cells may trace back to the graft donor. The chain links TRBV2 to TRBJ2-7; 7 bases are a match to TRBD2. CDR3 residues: CASSEALNTRGNVHEQYF. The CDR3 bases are TGTGCCAGCAGTGAAGCGCTTAATACGCGGGGGAATGTCCACGAGCAGTACTTC. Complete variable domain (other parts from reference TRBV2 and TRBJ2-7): EPEVTQTPSHQVTQMGQEVILRCVPISNHLYFYWYRQILGQKVEFLVSFYNNEISEKSEIFDDQFSVERPDGSNFTLKIRSTKLEDSAMYFCASSEALNTRGNVHEQYFGPGTRLTVT.